These 2 T cell receptor beta chains were sequenced from one sample in a study of early T cells in non-severe SARS-CoV-2 infection. TCRdb redid the calling of the 5' RACE reads with MiXCR, one entry per CDR3 protein. The sample holds roughly 29,000 distinct CDR3 sequences, 5% to 6.5% seen once. The sample in question was whole blood, obtained at baseline. The origin of the receptors is an adult who was a healthcare worker with PCR-confirmed SARS-CoV-2 infection or an uninfected control (not recorded which).

This clonotype was counted ten times or more. The V and J genes are TRBV18 and TRBJ2-1; D possibly corresponds to TRBD1 (6 bases). Trimming shortened V by 1 base and J by 9 bases, and 10 bases separated the two germline ends. Germline values: CDR1 KGHSH, CDR2 LQKENI. This CDR3 has 13 amino acids. The chain's CDR3 is CASSPRQAGEQFF. The CDR3 region has the DNA TGTGCCAGCTCACCACGACAGGCCGGTGAGCAGTTCTTC. Filled out from reference TRBV18 and TRBJ2-1, the complete variable domain reads NAGVMQNPRHLVRRRGQEARLRCSPMKGHSHVYWYRQLPEEGLKFMVYLQKENIIDESGMPKERFSAEFPKEGPSILRIQQVVRGDSAAYFCASSPRQAGEQFFGPGTRLTVL.

This clonotype was seen repeatedly, ten times or more. This chain uses TRBV20-1 with TRBJ2-5; 9 bases agree with TRBD2. CDR1 and CDR2 (germline): DFQATT, SNEGSKA (reference sequence). The ends lost 4 bases at V and 4 bases at J; junction bases unmatched: 4. This CDR3 has 13 amino acids. The DNA of the CDR3 is TGCAGTGCTACTCCGGGACTAGCAGAGACCCAGTACTTC. It codes for CSATPGLAETQYF.